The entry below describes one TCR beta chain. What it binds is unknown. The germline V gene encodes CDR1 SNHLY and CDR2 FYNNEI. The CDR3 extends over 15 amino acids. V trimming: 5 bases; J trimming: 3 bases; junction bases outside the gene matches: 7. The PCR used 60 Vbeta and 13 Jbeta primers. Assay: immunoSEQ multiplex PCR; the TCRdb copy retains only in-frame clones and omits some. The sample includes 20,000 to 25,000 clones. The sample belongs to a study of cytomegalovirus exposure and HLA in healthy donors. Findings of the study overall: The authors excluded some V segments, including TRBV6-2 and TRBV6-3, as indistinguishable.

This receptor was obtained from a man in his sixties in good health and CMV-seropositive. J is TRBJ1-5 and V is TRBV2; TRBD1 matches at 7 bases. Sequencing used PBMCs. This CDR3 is CASSRGGQINQPQHF. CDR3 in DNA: TGTGCCAGCAGTCGAGGGGGACAGATCAATCAGCCCCAGCATTTT.